This T cell receptor (beta chain) came from a study of vaccination effects on CD4 cells after COVID-19. Overall study results and limits: At late timepoints after vaccination, vaccine- and infection-induced clones shrank markedly. Of the vaccine-induced clones from healthy vaccinees, merely 1 of 255 recognized common cold coronaviruses as well.

The CDR3 covers 15 residues. In germline, CDR1 is SGHTS, CDR2 YDEGEE. The V gene lost 4 bases and the J gene lost 0 bases, with 11 bases spanning the gap. Regarding this clone: The antigen is unknown.

TCRdb's copy holds only in-frame clones and misses some; the assay was immunoSEQ multiplex PCR. The data contain over 55,000 clones, approximately 80% of them singletons. Antigen-specific CD4+ T cells were expanded (with viral peptide pools) by the ViraFEST assay ahead of sequencing. Culture proceeded for under twelve days, and CD4+ T cells were then isolated. Absence of prior SARS-CoV-2 infection characterized the vaccine recipients, who showed negative nucleocapsid antibodies. Half-medium changes using IL-2 medium occurred on days 3 and 7. This TCR derives from a human donor who received a COVID-19 vaccine. The rearrangement links TRBV5-8 to TRBJ2-1; D perhaps matches TRBD1 (6 bases). The material sequenced was CD4+ T cells from PBMCs cultured with HCoV-229E spike peptides, taken before COVID-19 vaccination. The CDR3 here is CASSRQASSYNEQFF. The CDR3 DNA follows: TGTGCCAGCAGCAGACAGGCGAGCTCCTACAATGAGCAGTTCTTC.